The 18 T cell receptor beta chains below come from one sample, sequenced in a study of post-analysis software for immune sequencing data (dated by TCRdb to the mid-2010s). Overall study results and their limits: About five TRBV segments, including TRBV5-6, TRBV5-1 and TRBV20-1, were significantly more frequent in patients than controls.

The library was obtained by PCR. Sequencing was performed on an Illumina HiSeq 2500. To reduce PCR and sequencing biases, unique molecular identifiers were incorporated into the TCR beta cDNA libraries. The raw public reads went through TCRdb reprocessing: fastp at Q25, MiXCR clone calling, in-frame beta chains kept. Merged by CDR3 protein, the rows form single entries marked with the most common genes and DNA. Counted in this sample were roughly 540,000 distinct CDR3 sequences; around a third of them appeared once. The top ten hold 4.5% to 7.5% of the sample. Their specific antigens are unknown. The source material was blood. The receptors stem from a girl under 18 with multiple sclerosis.

This clonotype has just a few counts. The rearrangement links TRBV20-1 to TRBJ1-2; possible D gene TRBD1, 5 bases. V was pared by 6 bases and J by 4 bases, with 12 bases between. Per germline, CDR1 DFQATT and CDR2 SNEGSKA (reference sequence). The CDR3 is made up of 12 amino acids. CDR3 nucleotide sequence: TGCAGTGCCCCGACAGCCCGCTATGGCTACACCTTC. Protein: CSAPTARYGYTF.

The CDR3, as DNA: TGTGCCAGCAGCCTGGGTAGCGGGGCCCAAAATGAGCAGTTCTTC. Protein sequence: CASSLGSGAQNEQFF. V and J are TRBV5-5 and TRBJ2-1, with 8 bases aligning to TRBD2. The germline gives CDR1 SGHKS, CDR2 YYEKEE (reference sequence). CDR3 length: 15 amino acids. The ends lost 4 bases at V and 7 bases at J; junction bases unmatched: 10.

The chain employs TRBV20-1 and TRBJ2-1; maybe TRBD1 (6 bases). CDR3 length: 15 residues. V lost 5 bases, J lost 7 bases, and 21 bases lay in between. CDR1 is DFQATT and CDR2 is SNEGSKA in the germline V gene (reference sequence). For the CDR3, the DNA is TGCAGTGCTGCCACCGGGACCGCAGGGGTAAATGAGCAGTTCTTC. Its translation: CSAATGTAGVNEQFF.

V and J are TRBV9 and TRBJ1-2; D not resolved. Germline V gene lookup returns CDR1 SGDLS and CDR2 YYNGEE. The CDR3 is 13 residues long. V was trimmed by 0 bases and J by 6 bases, leaving 9 bases between them. The CDR3 reads CASSVVQGHGYTF. CDR3 nucleotides: TGTGCCAGCAGCGTAGTTCAAGGCCATGGCTACACCTTC. Full variable domain (missing parts from reference TRBV9 and TRBJ1-2): DSGVTQTPKHLITATGQRVTLRCSPRSGDLSVYWYQQSLDQGLQFLIQYYNGEERAKGNILERFSAQQFPDLHSELNLSSLELGDSALYFCASSVVQGHGYTFGSGTRLTVV.

The chain has TRBV6-5 and TRBJ1-5; 9 bases map to TRBD1. Germline CDR1 reads MNHEY; CDR2 reads SVGAGI. The CDR3 extends over 15 amino acids. V lost 5 bases, J lost 3 bases, and 5 bases stayed unmatched. Here the CDR3 DNA reads TGTGCCAGCAGTGGGACAGGGCACACCAATCAGCCCCAGCATTTT. It encodes CASSGTGHTNQPQHF.

The V and J genes are TRBV7-2 and TRBJ2-5; the match to TRBD2 covers 7 bases. Judging by the DNA end, TRBJ2-7 fits better; the J call may be wrong. This CDR3 comprises 14 residues. CDR1 SGHTA and CDR2 FQGNSA come from the germline V gene. The CDR3 bases are TGTGCCAGCAGCTTAGCGGCTAGCGGCTACGAGCAGTACTTC. As protein: CASSLAASGYEQYF.

This clonotype was seen only a few times. The chain links TRBV6-5 to TRBJ2-7; possibly TRBD2 for D (5 bases). This CDR3 region has 13 residues. Germline loops: CDR1 MNHEY, CDR2 SVGAGI. Trimming removed 7 bases at V and 2 bases at J, with 12 bases between. As DNA, the CDR3 is TGTGCCAGCAAGGTGAGGGCAACCTACGAGCAGTACTTC. Amino acids: CASKVRATYEQYF.

This clonotype was counted at least ten times. The genes are TRBV5-1 and TRBJ1-2; no clear D. There are 13 residues in the CDR3. Germline V gives CDR1 SGHRS, CDR2 YFSETQ. The V gene lost 4 bases and the J gene lost 8 bases, with 15 bases spanning the gap. CDR3 sequence (DNA): TGCGCCAGCAGCCCTAATGGCAGGAGAGGCTACACCTTC. It yields the protein CASSPNGRRGYTF.

This clonotype was counted only a few times. The V call is TRBV3-1, the J call TRBJ2-7; TRBD2 matches at 10 bases. The CDR3 extends over 17 amino acids. J was trimmed by 2 bases and V by 1 base; bases with no gene match: 8. In germline, CDR1 is LGHDT, CDR2 YNNKEL (reference sequence). The DNA for the CDR3 is TGTGCCAGCAGCCAAGGCTTGGTAGCGGGGGGTACCTACGAGCAGTACTTC. Its protein product is CASSQGLVAGGTYEQYF.

The V call is TRBV7-2, the J call TRBJ1-2; TRBD1 is a possible D gene (5 bases). Trimming stripped 5 bases from V and 0 bases from J, with 16 bases between. CDR1 is SGHTA and CDR2 is FQGNSA in the germline V gene. CDR3 length equals 16 residues. CDR3 sequence (DNA): TGTGCCAGCAGCCGGCGGGACGGAGTATCTAACTATGGCTACACCTTC. Translated: CASSRRDGVSNYGYTF.

This clonotype was recorded many times. The chain uses TRBV7-9 and TRBJ2-6, with a tentative D call TRBD2 (6 bases). In germline, CDR1 is SEHNR, CDR2 FQNEAQ (reference sequence). CDR3 size: 16 residues. Trimming removed 6 bases at V and 0 bases at J, with 12 bases between. The CDR3, as DNA: TGTGCCAGCAGATCGGCGCGGGACTCTGGGGCCAACGTCCTGACTTTC. Its protein product is CASRSARDSGANVLTF.

The chain has TRBV20-1 and TRBJ2-5; 9 bases match TRBD1. V shed 5 bases, J shed 5 bases, and the junction held 15 bases outside the gene matches. The CDR3 covers 16 residues. Germline-derived CDR1 and CDR2 are DFQATT and SNEGSKA (reference sequence). CDR3 in DNA: TGCAGTGCTCCCCAGGACAGGGGTGAATTCGGGGAGACCCAGTACTTC. As protein: CSAPQDRGEFGETQYF.

CDR3 amino acids: CASSIGLAGGYTQETQYF. The CDR3 DNA reads TGTGCCAGCAGCATCGGACTAGCGGGGGGCTATACACAAGAGACCCAGTACTTC. This chain connects TRBV7-8 to TRBJ2-5, with 14 bases matching TRBD2. This CDR3 contains 18 residues. Per germline, CDR1 SGHVS and CDR2 FQNEAQ. J gave up 2 bases and V 5 bases, and 10 bases lay outside the gene matches.

Points on this clonotype: A junction boundary mismatches the germline segment, possibly from a read error. The chain has TRBV7-6 and TRBJ2-5; possibly TRBD1 or TRBD2 for D (5 bases each). The better agreement between TRBJ2-7 and the DNA end casts doubt on the J call. The germline V gene has CDR1 SGHVS and CDR2 FNYEAQ. The CDR3 contains 15 residues. The CDR3 protein is CAGSPTTTEGYEQYF. The CDR3 region has the DNA TGTGCCGGCAGCCCGACTACGACAGAGGGCTACGAGCAGTACTTC.

With respect to this clonotype: This is likely a read error, given that the CDR3 carries no conserved phenylalanine or tryptophan at its end. The chain couples TRBV15 to TRBJ2-2; 8 bases match TRBD1. The CDR3 is 18 residues long. Germline-derived CDR1 and CDR2 are LNHNV and YYDKDF (reference sequence). Trimming cost V 4 bases and J 5 bases; bases outside gene matches: 15. DNA of the CDR3: TGTGCCACCAGCATCTTCTCGGGGGACAGGTTCTCTACCGGGGAGCTGTTTTGT. Translation: CATSIFSGDRFSTGELFC.

V and J are TRBV6-5 and TRBJ2-7; 8 bases agree with TRBD2. CDR1 and CDR2 (germline): MNHEY, SVGAGI. With 6 bases clipped from V and 2 bases from J, the junction kept 6 bases outside the gene matches. This CDR3 comprises 14 residues. In DNA, the CDR3 is TGTGCCAGCAGCGGAGCGGGGGCCCCCTACGAGCAGTACTTC. Translated: CASSGAGAPYEQYF.

Many counts were recorded for this clonotype. This chain uses TRBV7-9 with TRBJ2-5; 7 nucleotides align to TRBD2. The CDR3 loop spans 16 amino acids. Germline assignment: CDR1 SEHNR and CDR2 FQNEAQ (reference sequence). The J segment lost 2 bases and the V segment lost 1 base, leaving 7 bases of the junction unmatched. CDR3 protein: CASSLVPAGLQETQYF. The CDR3 DNA reads TGTGCCAGCAGCTTAGTTCCAGCGGGATTACAAGAGACCCAGTACTTC.

The V gene is TRBV10-3, the J gene TRBJ2-2, with D perhaps matching TRBD1 (5 bases). The CDR3 has 15 amino acids. Germline V CDR1 and CDR2: ENHRY, SYGVKD. V shed 4 bases and J shed 4 bases, with 13 bases lying between them. CDR3 nucleotides: TGTGCCATCAGTGGCGTCGGACAAATCACCGGGGAGCTGTTTTTT. It is translated as CAISGVGQITGELFF.